What follows describes a single TCR beta chain. Its recognized antigen is unknown. CDR1 and CDR2 (MGHRA, YSYEKL) derive from the germline V gene. The CDR3, from cysteine to phenylalanine, totals 15 residues. No DNA is listed. Each CD8+ T cell subset was flow-sorted in triplicate, with under 350,000 cells per subset placed directly into RLT lysis buffer. To keep memory contaminants out, a stringent definition of naive CD8+ T cells was applied: CD45RO-CCR7+CD27+CD95-. Peripheral blood mononuclear cells were isolated from buffy coats by standard density gradient centrifugation. Naive CXCR3-negative and CXCR3-positive CD8+ T cells were flow-sorted on a FACSAria III. Total RNA was extracted from sorted cells using an RNeasy Mini Kit. The data belong to a study of CXCR3-negative and CXCR3-positive naive CD8 T cells (dated by TCRdb to between 2017 and 2020). Concerning the study at large: In total, roughly 140 million TRB reads were obtained, which works out to roughly 1.5 +/- 0.3 million reads per library. Diversity and physicochemical repertoire analyses were performed on about a dozen donors pooled from two independent experiments. Naive subsets from five or six donors and memory cells from 3 donors were included in the TRBV-TRBJ cluster analysis.

The sequencing machine was a NextSeq 550. The Human TCR Profiling Kit (MiLaboratory) was used to prepare UMI-labeled 5' RACE TRB cDNA libraries. cDNA synthesis used the entire amount of extracted RNA, and PCR amplification then used the entire amount of cDNA produced. Libraries were prepared in parallel with an identical number of PCR cycles. Concerning the study's data processing: About 50,000 +/- 10,000 unique UMI-labeled TRB cDNA molecules per library were extracted with MIGEC and MiXCR, with at least two reads per UMI required. On average, roughly 40,000 +/- 10,000 functional in-frame TRB CDR3 nucleotide clonotypes lacking stop codons were found per library. After each sample was downsampled to 5000 UMI-labeled TRB molecules, VDJtools was used to calculate diversity metrics such as normalized Shannon-Wiener and Chao1. Clonotype-size-weighted physicochemical properties of the central five CDR3 residues (interaction energy, strength, volume and Kidera factor 4) were computed in VDJtools. With the reads reprocessed by TCRdb, a single entry stands for each CDR3 protein sequence and no DNA is reported. These V and J calls are TCRdb output, not the study's own analysis. The table for this sample shows some 140,000 distinct CDR3 sequences. Jointly, the top ten make up about 0.48% of the sample.

On the study overall, not on this receptor specifically: Because CXCR3 expression was partially decreased after cryopreservation, freshly isolated PBMCs were used for most assays. Surface CD5, linked to self-reactivity in mice, was comparable between naive subsets; TCR interaction strength was therefore also inferred from TRB CDR3 physicochemical properties. Naive CXCR3-negative and CXCR3-positive cells from the same donor showed similar TRBV-TRBJ usage, whereas memory cells showed distinct patterns. Both naive subsets had comparably high repertoire diversity, while memory CD8+ T cells had much lower repertoire diversity. TRB CDR3s from CXCR3-positive naive cells showed higher hydrophobicity (lower Kidera factor 4), lower energy, and higher strength and volume indices than CXCR3-negative naive cells.

The sequence joins TRBV4-1 to TRBJ2-7; TCRdb outputs TRBD1, but without DNA this stays unchecked. Specimen: naive CXCR3+ CD8+ T cells from blood. This sample's cell subset or site label indicates: CD45RO-CCR7+CD27+CD95- naive CD8+ T cells expressing CXCR3 (TNR3+). This sequence originates from a human donor in good health. Some clones in this sample may be carry-over from other donors' samples. CDR3 loop: CASSLRGQGTYEQYF.